The 22 T cell receptor beta chains given below trace back to one sample, sequenced in a study of cytomegalovirus exposure and HLA in healthy donors (dated 2017 in TCRdb). The library was made by the immunoSEQ multiplex PCR assay. The multiplex PCR relied on a mix of 60 forward primers for TCR Vbeta segments and 13 reverse primers for TCR Jbeta segments. TCRdb took this table from immuneACCESS and kept in-frame rearrangements with V and J called. Such tables lack part of the clones; where checked against another copy, unresolved V genes explain under half of the gap, and the rest is unexplained. For this sample the table gives roughly 200,000 clones, of which about 86% were detected only once. The biggest ten clones account for roughly 0.34% of the sample. The sample consisted of PBMCs. The receptors were gathered from a woman aged 25 to 39 in good health and CMV-seronegative.

This clone came up once. The CDR3 here is CASSIYRDTEAFF. CDR3 bases: TGTGCCAGCAGCATTTACAGGGACACTGAAGCTTTCTTT. V is TRBV11-2 and J is TRBJ1-1; possible D gene TRBD1, 6 bases. The length of the CDR3 is 13 residues. The V gene's germline CDR1 is SGHAT and CDR2 FQNNGV. V gave up 5 bases and J gave up 3 bases, with 10 bases separating them.

The gene calls are TRBV5-1 and TRBJ2-7; 8 bases map to TRBD1. The length of the CDR3 is 15 residues. Trimming at V came to 0 bases and at J to 2 bases, leaving 4 bases not matched to a gene. Germline loops: CDR1 SGHRS, CDR2 YFSETQ. CDR3 coding DNA: TGCGCCAGCAGCTTGGGAGGACAGGGAACCTACGAGCAGTACTTC. Its translation: CASSLGGQGTYEQYF. The entire variable domain, with the rest obtained from reference TRBV5-1 and TRBJ2-7, is as follows: KAGVTQTPRYLIKTRGQQVTLSCSPISGHRSVSWYQQTPGQGLQFLFEYFSETQRNKGNFPGRFSGRQFSNSRSEMNVSTLELGDSALYLCASSLGGQGTYEQYFGPGTRLTVT.

The CDR3 is CASSFVDFNQPQHF. The CDR3 coding sequence is TGTGCCAGCAGTTTTGTGGACTTCAATCAGCCCCAGCATTTT. The V and J genes are TRBV28 and TRBJ1-5; D is unresolved. This CDR3 contains 14 residues. Trimming pared 3 bases from V and 3 bases from J, leaving 9 bases between. Germline CDR1 is MDHEN and CDR2 is SYDVKM.

This clone was recorded a few times. The chain uses TRBV5-1 and TRBJ2-7; 7 bases line up with TRBD1. J gave up 1 base and V 4 bases, and 5 bases lay outside the gene matches. The CDR3 extends over 14 amino acids. Per the germline V gene, CDR1 is SGHRS and CDR2 is YFSETQ. CDR3 DNA sequence: TGCGCCAGCAGCACCGGGACAGCTTCCTACGAGCAGTACTTC. Protein product: CASSTGTASYEQYF.

Details on this clone: The junction shows a germline mismatch at one end, possibly a read error. V gene TRBV4-1 combines with J gene TRBJ2-1; 7 bases match TRBD1. Germline V CDR1 and CDR2: MGHRA, YSYEKL. The CDR3 sequence is 13 residues long. CDR3 nucleotide sequence: TGCGCCGGCAGCGGACCTGGGGACAGTGAGCAGTTCTTC. Amino acid sequence: CAGSGPGDSEQFF.

The V call is TRBV2, the J call TRBJ2-7; D gene uncertain. Trimming left V 4 bases short and J 3 bases short, with 4 bases between. CDR1 and CDR2 (germline): SNHLY, FYNNEI. The CDR3 runs to 11 residues. The CDR3 sequence is CASSGGYEQYF. For the CDR3, the DNA is TGTGCCAGCAGTGGCGGCTACGAGCAGTACTTC.

V and J are TRBV5-6 and TRBJ2-6; 7 nucleotides align to TRBD1. This CDR3 has 17 residues. Germline V gives CDR1 SGHDT, CDR2 YYEEEE. The trim removed 7 bases at V and 4 bases at J, leaving 14 bases unmatched. CDR3 region: CASLPGQRPSGANVLTF. CDR3 bases: TGTGCCAGCTTACCGGGACAGCGTCCTTCCGGGGCCAACGTCCTGACTTTC.

For this clone: Distinct nucleotide sequences in the sample also encode this CDR3. J is TRBJ2-3 and V is TRBV28; weak D call: TRBD1 (6 bases). The CDR3 extends over 14 amino acids. CDR1 is MDHEN and CDR2 is SYDVKM in the germline V gene. V lost 4 bases, J lost 2 bases, and 10 bases lay in between. The CDR3 spells CASSSGTHTDTQYF. Here the CDR3 DNA reads TGTGCCAGCAGTTCCGGGACACACACAGATACGCAGTATTTT.

In this sample, this clone turned up once. The CDR3 protein is CAWSAKGGTYEQYF. Here the CDR3 DNA reads TGTGCCTGGAGTGCGAAGGGAGGCACCTACGAGCAGTACTTC. The V and J genes are TRBV30 and TRBJ2-7, with D possibly TRBD2 on 6 matching bases. Between the trimmed V and J ends, which lost 1 base and 2 bases, there was a span of 12 bases. Germline CDR1 reads GTSNPN; CDR2 reads SVGIG (reference sequence). The CDR3 length is 14 residues. Together with reference TRBV30 and TRBJ2-7, the CDR3 gives the full variable domain: SQTIHQWPATLVQPVGSPLSLECTVEGTSNPNLYWYRQAAGRGLQLLFYSVGIGQISSEVPQNLSASRPQDRQFILSSKKLLLSDSGFYLCAWSAKGGTYEQYFGPGTRLTVT.

The V gene is TRBV28, the J gene TRBJ2-7; D might be TRBD2 (6 bases). Germline CDR1 and CDR2: MDHEN and SYDVKM. CDR3 length equals 13 residues. V lost 8 bases, J lost 3 bases, and 14 bases lay in between. CDR3 region: CASVAGPLYEQYF. In DNA form, the CDR3 reads TGTGCCAGCGTTGCGGGGCCTCTCTACGAGCAGTACTTC.

This chain connects TRBV5-1 to TRBJ2-2; D perhaps matches TRBD1 (6 bases). Germline CDR1 is SGHRS and CDR2 is YFSETQ. The CDR3 is made up of 15 amino acids. Trimming removed 4 bases from V and 6 bases from J, with 16 bases in between. The CDR3 loop reads CASSLSGAVSGELFF. The DNA for the CDR3 is TGCGCCAGCAGCCTGTCAGGGGCGGTATCCGGGGAGCTGTTTTTT.

The V gene is TRBV2, the J gene TRBJ2-7; 10 nucleotides align to TRBD1. Germline V gene data show CDR1 as SNHLY and CDR2 as FYNNEI. Germline trimming cut 6 bases from V and 4 bases from J; bases unmatched to any gene: 15. The CDR3 has 17 amino acids. The CDR3 sequence is CASSAGTGASTEYEQYF. The CDR3 DNA follows: TGTGCCAGCAGCGCCGGGACAGGGGCCTCTACGGAGTACGAGCAGTACTTC.

The genes are TRBV2 and TRBJ1-2, with D uncertain. Germline V CDR1 and CDR2: SNHLY, FYNNEI. The CDR3 extends over 13 amino acids. V was cut by 7 bases and J by 7 bases, with 16 bases left in between. In DNA, the CDR3 is TGTGCCAGCACGAGGGAGGGATCGAGTGGCTACACCTTC. It translates to CASTREGSSGYTF.

The rearrangement uses TRBV5-4 and TRBJ1-1; 9 positions agree with TRBD1. V shed 0 bases, J shed 6 bases, and the junction held 3 bases outside the gene matches. The CDR3 has 14 amino acids. Germline assignment: CDR1 SGHNT and CDR2 YYREEE (reference sequence). CDR3 residues: CASSLGTGGSEAFF. The CDR3 DNA follows: TGTGCCAGCAGCTTGGGTACAGGGGGCTCTGAAGCTTTCTTT.

This clone appeared a few times. The CDR3 sequence: CASSEVTVNEQYF. The CDR3 DNA reads as TGTGCCAGCAGTGAAGTGACAGTCAACGAGCAGTACTTC. This chain links TRBV6-1 with TRBJ2-7; D may be TRBD1 (5 bases). Germline V gives CDR1 MNHNS, CDR2 SASEGT. The germline V and J ends were trimmed by 1 base and 5 bases, with 9 bases remaining between them. The CDR3 contains 13 residues.

This clone has a single count. Different DNA sequences within this sample yield the same CDR3. The J gene is TRBJ1-1, the V gene TRBV10-3, with D uncertain. There are 13 residues in the CDR3. Trimming took 4 bases from V and 1 from J, leaving 7 bases between them. CDR1 ENHRY and CDR2 SYGVKD come from the germline V gene. CDR3 sequence: CAISGQENTEAFF. Here the CDR3 DNA reads TGTGCCATCAGTGGGCAGGAGAACACTGAAGCTTTCTTT.

The CDR3 here is CASSFSVATQETQYF. Written as DNA, the CDR3 is TGTGCCAGCAGCTTTAGCGTGGCTACCCAAGAGACCCAGTACTTC. V is TRBV5-6 and J is TRBJ2-5; tentative D call: TRBD2 (5 bases). The germline V and J ends were trimmed by 2 bases and 1 base, with 12 bases remaining between them. Per the germline V gene, CDR1 is SGHDT and CDR2 is YYEEEE. The CDR3 sequence is 15 residues long. Full variable domain (outside the CDR3, taken from reference TRBV5-6 and TRBJ2-5): DAGVTQSPTHLIKTRGQQVTLRCSPKSGHDTVSWYQQALGQGPQFIFQYYEEEERQRGNFPDRFSGHQFPNYSSELNVNALLLGDSALYLCASSFSVATQETQYFGPGTRLLVL.

The chain links TRBV6-5 to TRBJ2-7; D may be TRBD2 (5 bases). Between the trimmed V and J ends, which lost 6 bases and 0 bases, there was a span of 15 bases. Germline V gene sequence: CDR1 MNHEY, CDR2 SVGAGI. The CDR3 runs 15 residues. In nucleotides, the CDR3 is TGTGCCAGCAGACCGGGGTGGAGCGTCTCCTACGAGCAGTACTTC. This sequence encodes CASRPGWSVSYEQYF.

The chain is built from TRBV2 and TRBJ2-5; D is ambiguous. The J call may be wrong; the DNA end is better matched by TRBJ2-7. CDR3 length: 15 residues. Germline CDR1 reads SNHLY; CDR2 reads FYNNEI. The CDR3 nucleotides read TGTGCCAGCAGGCCATTAGGCGGCCTCTCGTTCGAGCAGTACTTC. This encodes CASRPLGGLSFEQYF.

On this clone itself: A read error may account for a junction end that differs from germline. The CDR3 sequence is CASSLSGETQYF. CDR3 DNA sequence: TGTGCTAGCAGCTTAAGCGGGGAGACCCAGTACTTC. V and J are TRBV7-7 and TRBJ2-5; possible D gene TRBD2, 6 bases. The CDR3 covers 12 residues. Germline CDR1 is SSHAT and CDR2 is FNYEAQ (reference sequence).

The V gene is TRBV7-8, the J gene TRBJ2-7; 7 positions match TRBD1. Per germline, CDR1 SGHVS and CDR2 FQNEAQ. The CDR3 covers 14 residues. V lost 3 bases to trimming and J lost 3 bases; unmatched junction nucleotides: 5. CDR3 DNA: TGTGCCAGCAGCTTGGGGACAGCAAGCTACGAGCAGTACTTC. This gives the protein CASSLGTASYEQYF.

There are a few counts of this clone. The chain joins TRBV5-4 to TRBJ1-1; D is possibly TRBD1 (6 bases). CDR1 is SGHNT and CDR2 is YYREEE in the germline V gene (reference sequence). Trimming stripped 4 bases from V and 5 bases from J, with 18 bases between. The CDR3 contains 15 residues. The chain's CDR3 is CASSTGTRGETEAFF. As DNA, the CDR3 is TGTGCCAGCAGCACCGGAACCAGGGGCGAGACTGAAGCTTTCTTT.